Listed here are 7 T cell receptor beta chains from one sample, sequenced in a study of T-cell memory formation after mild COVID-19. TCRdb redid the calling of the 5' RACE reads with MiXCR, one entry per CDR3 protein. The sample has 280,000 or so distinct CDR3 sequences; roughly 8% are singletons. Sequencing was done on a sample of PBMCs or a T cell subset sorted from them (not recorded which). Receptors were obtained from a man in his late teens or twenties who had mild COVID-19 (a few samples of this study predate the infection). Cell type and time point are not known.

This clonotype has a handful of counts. The CDR3 sequence: CASSSTSSPTGAELFF. The CDR3 region has the DNA TGTGCCAGCAGCTCCACTTCTAGCCCAACTGGGGCGGAGCTGTTTTTT. The chain couples TRBV9 to TRBJ2-2, with D perhaps being TRBD1 or TRBD2 (5 bases each). The CDR3 consists of 16 residues. V shed 4 bases and J shed 10 bases, with 23 bases lying between them. The germline V gene has CDR1 SGDLS and CDR2 YYNGEE.

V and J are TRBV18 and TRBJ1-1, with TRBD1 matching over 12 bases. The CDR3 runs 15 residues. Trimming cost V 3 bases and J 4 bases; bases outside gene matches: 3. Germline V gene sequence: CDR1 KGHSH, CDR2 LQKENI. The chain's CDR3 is CASSPGQGASTEAFF. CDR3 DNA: TGTGCCAGCTCACCGGGACAGGGGGCATCCACTGAAGCTTTCTTT.

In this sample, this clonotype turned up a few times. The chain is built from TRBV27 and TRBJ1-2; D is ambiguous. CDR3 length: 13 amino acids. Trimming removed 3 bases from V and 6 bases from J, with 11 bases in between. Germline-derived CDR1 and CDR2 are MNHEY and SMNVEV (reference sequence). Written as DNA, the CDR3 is TGTGCCAGCAGTTTCGGCAGGTCCAATGGCTACACCTTC. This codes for CASSFGRSNGYTF.

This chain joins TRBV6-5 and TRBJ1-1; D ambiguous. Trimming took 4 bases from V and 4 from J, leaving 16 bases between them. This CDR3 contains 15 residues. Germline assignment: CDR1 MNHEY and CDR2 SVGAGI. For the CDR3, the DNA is TGTGCCAGCAGTTCCCCAACACAGTCCGGCACTGAAGCTTTCTTT. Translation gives CASSSPTQSGTEAFF.

CDR3: CASSYPLDGLAGNTIYF. The CDR3 nucleotides are TGTGCCAGCAGCTACCCACTGGACGGACTAGCTGGAAACACCATATATTTT. The chain uses TRBV7-9 and TRBJ1-3; D gene ambiguous. Germline V gene sequence: CDR1 SEHNR, CDR2 FQNEAQ (reference sequence). Trimming stripped 4 bases from V and 2 bases from J, with 18 bases between. CDR3 length equals 17 residues.

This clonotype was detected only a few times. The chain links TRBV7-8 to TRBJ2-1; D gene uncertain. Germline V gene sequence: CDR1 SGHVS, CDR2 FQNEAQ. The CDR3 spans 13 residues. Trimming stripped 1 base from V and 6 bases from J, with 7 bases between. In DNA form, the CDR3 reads TGTGCCAGCAGCTTAGGTCAGATCAATGAGCAGTTCTTC. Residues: CASSLGQINEQFF.

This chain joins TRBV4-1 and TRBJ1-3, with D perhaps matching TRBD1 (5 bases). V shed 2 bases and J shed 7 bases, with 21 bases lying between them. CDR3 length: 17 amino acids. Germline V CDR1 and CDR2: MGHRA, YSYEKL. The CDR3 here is CASSQRGGWDPRNTIYF. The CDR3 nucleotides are TGCGCCAGCAGCCAAAGGGGCGGGTGGGATCCGAGGAACACCATATATTTT.